This T cell receptor (beta chain) stems from a study of T cells after yellow fever vaccination. Whole-study context: Fractions containing few cells were prepared with SMART-Seq v4 Ultra Low Input.

A universal primer site and UMIs were added as TCR cDNA was made by 5'RACE template switching. Via MiXCR, TCRdb re-called the 5' RACE reads, giving one row per CDR3 protein. The sample has around 350,000 distinct CDR3 sequences, around a tenth seen once. The CDR3 spans 14 residues. Trimming took off 3 bases at V and 2 bases at J, with 9 bases between the two ends. The germline CDR1 and CDR2 sequences are SGHVS and FNYEAQ. General observations from the study: Detected again after the booster were most primary-vaccination clones, at 95% to 98% CD4 and approximately 90% CD8. Contaminants from the bulk population, in the form of abundant clonotypes, could be found in FACS-sorted repertoires.

About this clonotype: Its specificity is unknown.

This chain connects TRBV7-6 to TRBJ2-3; D may be TRBD1 or TRBD2 (5 bases each). The origin of this receptor is a man aged 18 to 29 who received the YFV17D yellow fever vaccine. The sample in question was PBMCs, obtained on the day of the first yellow fever vaccination. DNA of the CDR3: TGTGCCAGCAGCTTGGGACGGGCCACAGATACGCAGTATTTT. It codes for CASSLGRATDTQYF.